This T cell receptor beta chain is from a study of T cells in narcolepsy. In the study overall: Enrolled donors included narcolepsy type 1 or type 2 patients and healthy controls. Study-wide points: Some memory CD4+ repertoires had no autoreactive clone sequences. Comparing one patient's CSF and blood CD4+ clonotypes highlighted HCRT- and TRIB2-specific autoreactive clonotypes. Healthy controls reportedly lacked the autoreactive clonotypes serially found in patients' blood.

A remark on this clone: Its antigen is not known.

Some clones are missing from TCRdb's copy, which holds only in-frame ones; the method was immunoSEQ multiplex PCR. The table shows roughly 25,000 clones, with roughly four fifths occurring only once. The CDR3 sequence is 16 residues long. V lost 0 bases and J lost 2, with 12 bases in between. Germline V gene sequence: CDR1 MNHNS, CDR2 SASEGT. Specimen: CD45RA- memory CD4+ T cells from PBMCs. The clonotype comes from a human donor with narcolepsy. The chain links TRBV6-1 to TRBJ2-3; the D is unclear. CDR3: CASSEAPMVSTDTQYF. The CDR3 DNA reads TGTGCCAGCAGTGAAGCGCCTATGGTCTCCACAGATACGCAGTATTTT.